This T cell receptor beta chain was profiled in a study of identifying expanded T cells in peripheral blood. No infections or other immune events were documented during collection. V gave up 4 bases and J gave up 2 bases; unmatched junction bases: 5. Germline V gene data show CDR1 as LNHDA and CDR2 as SQIVND (reference sequence). CDR3 size: 15 residues. Produced via immunoSEQ multiplex PCR; TCRdb's table is partial and in-frame only. This table has some 100,000 clones, about 87% appearing once. V and J are TRBV19 and TRBJ2-7; 10 bases are a match to TRBD1. The TCR sequence derives from a person between 18 and 75 years old in good health. The sequenced sample was blood. DNA of the CDR3: TGTGCCAGTAGTACCGGACAGGGGGAAACCTACGAGCAGTACTTC. It codes for CASSTGQGETYEQYF.